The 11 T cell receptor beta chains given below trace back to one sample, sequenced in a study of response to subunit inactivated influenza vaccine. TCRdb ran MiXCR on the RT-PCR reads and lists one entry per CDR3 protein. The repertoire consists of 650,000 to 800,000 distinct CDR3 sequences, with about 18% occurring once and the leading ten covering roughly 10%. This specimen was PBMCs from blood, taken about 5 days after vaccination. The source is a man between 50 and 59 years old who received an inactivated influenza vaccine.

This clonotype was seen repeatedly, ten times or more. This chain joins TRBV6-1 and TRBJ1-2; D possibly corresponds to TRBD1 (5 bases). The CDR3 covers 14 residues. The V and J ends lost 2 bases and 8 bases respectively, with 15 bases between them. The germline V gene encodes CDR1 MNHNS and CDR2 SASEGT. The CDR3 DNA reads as TGTGCCAGCAGTGAACGGGACGGACTAGGAGGCTACACCTTC. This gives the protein CASSERDGLGGYTF.

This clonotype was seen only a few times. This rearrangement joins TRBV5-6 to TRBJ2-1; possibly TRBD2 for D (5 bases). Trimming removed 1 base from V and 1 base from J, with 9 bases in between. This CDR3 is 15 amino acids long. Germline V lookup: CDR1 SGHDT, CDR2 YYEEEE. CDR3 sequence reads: CASSLFGGSYNEQFF. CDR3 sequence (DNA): TGTGCCAGCAGCTTGTTTGGCGGGTCCTACAATGAGCAGTTCTTC.

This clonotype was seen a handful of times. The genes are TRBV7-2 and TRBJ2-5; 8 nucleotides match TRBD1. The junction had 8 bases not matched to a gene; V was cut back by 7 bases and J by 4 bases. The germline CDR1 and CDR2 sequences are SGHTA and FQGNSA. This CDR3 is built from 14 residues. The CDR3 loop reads CASTDRGLTETQYF. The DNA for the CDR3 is TGTGCCAGCACCGACAGGGGATTAACAGAGACCCAGTACTTC. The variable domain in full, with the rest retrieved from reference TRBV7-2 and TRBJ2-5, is GAGVSQSPSNKVTEKGKDVELRCDPISGHTALYWYRQSLGQGLEFLIYFQGNSAPDKSGLPSDRFSAERTGGSVSTLTIQRTQQEDSAVYLCASTDRGLTETQYFGPGTRLLVL.

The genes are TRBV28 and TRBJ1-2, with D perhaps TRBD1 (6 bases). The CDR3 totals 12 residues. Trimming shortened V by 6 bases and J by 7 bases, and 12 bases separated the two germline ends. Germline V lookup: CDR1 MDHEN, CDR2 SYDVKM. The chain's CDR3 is CASSWGGSGYTF. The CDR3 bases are TGTGCCAGCAGCTGGGGGGGCAGTGGCTACACCTTC.

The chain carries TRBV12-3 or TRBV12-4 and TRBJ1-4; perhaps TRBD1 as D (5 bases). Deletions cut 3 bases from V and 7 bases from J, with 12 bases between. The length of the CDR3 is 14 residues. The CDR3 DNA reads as TGTGCCAGCAGTTTGGCGGGGGGACTTGAAAAACTGTTTTTT. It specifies CASSLAGGLEKLFF.

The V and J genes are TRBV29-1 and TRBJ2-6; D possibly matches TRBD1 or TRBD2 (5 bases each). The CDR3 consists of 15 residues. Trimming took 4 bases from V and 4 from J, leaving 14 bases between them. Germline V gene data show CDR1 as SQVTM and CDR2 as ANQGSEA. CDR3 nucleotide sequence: TGCAGCGTTGGGGTCTTGGGGGTAGGGGCCAACGTCCTGACTTTC. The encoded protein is CSVGVLGVGANVLTF.

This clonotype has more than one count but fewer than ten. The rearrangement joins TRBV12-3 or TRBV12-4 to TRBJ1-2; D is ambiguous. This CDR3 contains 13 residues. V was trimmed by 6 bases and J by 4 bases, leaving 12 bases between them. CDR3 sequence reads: CASRSRLFYGYTF. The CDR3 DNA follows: TGTGCCAGCAGATCCAGGCTTTTCTATGGCTACACCTTC.

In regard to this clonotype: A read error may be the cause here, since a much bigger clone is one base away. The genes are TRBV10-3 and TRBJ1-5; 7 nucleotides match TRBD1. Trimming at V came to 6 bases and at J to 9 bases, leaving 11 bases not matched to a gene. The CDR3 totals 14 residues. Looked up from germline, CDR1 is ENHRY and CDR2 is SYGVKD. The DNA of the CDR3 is TGTGCCATCAGCTCACAGGGGTTAAGGCTGCCCCAGCATTTT. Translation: CAISSQGLRLPQHF.

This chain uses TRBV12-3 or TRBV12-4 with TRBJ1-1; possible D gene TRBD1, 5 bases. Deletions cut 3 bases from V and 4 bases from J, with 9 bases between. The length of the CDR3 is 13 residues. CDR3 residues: CASSFFQGTEAFF. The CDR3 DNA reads TGTGCCAGCAGTTTCTTCCAGGGCACTGAAGCTTTCTTT.

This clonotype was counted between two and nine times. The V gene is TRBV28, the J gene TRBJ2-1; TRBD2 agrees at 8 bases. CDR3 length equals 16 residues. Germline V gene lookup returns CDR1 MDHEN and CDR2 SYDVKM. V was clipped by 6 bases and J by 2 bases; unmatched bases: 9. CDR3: CASSPGFGRAYNEQFF. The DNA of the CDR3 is TGTGCCAGCAGCCCGGGCTTCGGGAGGGCCTACAATGAGCAGTTCTTC.

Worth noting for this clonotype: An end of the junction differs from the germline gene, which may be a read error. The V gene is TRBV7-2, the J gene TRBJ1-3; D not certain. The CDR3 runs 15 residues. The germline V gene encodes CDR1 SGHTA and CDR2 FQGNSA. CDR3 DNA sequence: TGTGCCAGCAGCCGGAGGGAGGGCTCTGGAAACACCATAGATTTT. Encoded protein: CASSRREGSGNTIDF.